This TCR beta chain was recovered during a study of T cell responses to AZD1222 COVID-19 vaccine. General study results and limits: Nearly half of spike-specific TCRs reportedly go after variant regions that carry no mutations.

Germline V gives CDR1 MGHDK, CDR2 SYGVNS. Trimming pared 5 bases from V and 4 bases from J, leaving 13 bases between. There are 14 residues in the CDR3. Sequencing was performed with immunoSEQ multiplex PCR; in TCRdb, only in-frame clones are kept and a portion is missing. The table has 70,000 to 90,000 clones, around nine tenths seen once; the top ten hold 2% to 2.5%. With regard to this clone: Its antigen is not known.

Sequenced here: peripheral blood, sampled on day 0 of AZD1222 vaccination. The chain couples TRBV25-1 to TRBJ2-3; weak D call: TRBD2 (6 bases). The receptor comes from an adult in good health. Written as DNA, the CDR3 is TGTGCCAGCAGTAGCGGGCAGGTCGCAGATACGCAGTATTTT. Translated: CASSSGQVADTQYF.